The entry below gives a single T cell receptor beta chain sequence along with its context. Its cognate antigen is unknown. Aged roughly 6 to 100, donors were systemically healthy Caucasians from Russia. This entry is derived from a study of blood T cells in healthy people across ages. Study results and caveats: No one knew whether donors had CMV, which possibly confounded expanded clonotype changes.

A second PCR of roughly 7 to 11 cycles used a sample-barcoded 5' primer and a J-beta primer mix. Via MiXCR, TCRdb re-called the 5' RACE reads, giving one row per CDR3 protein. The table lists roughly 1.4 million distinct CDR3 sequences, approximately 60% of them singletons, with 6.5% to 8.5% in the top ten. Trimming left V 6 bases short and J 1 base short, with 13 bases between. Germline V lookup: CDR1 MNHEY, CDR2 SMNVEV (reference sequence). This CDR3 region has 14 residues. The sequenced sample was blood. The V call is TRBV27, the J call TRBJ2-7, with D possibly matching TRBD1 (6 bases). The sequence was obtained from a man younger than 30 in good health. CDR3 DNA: TGTGCCAGCAGCGGGACACCTGGGTCCTACGAGCAGTACTTC. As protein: CASSGTPGSYEQYF.